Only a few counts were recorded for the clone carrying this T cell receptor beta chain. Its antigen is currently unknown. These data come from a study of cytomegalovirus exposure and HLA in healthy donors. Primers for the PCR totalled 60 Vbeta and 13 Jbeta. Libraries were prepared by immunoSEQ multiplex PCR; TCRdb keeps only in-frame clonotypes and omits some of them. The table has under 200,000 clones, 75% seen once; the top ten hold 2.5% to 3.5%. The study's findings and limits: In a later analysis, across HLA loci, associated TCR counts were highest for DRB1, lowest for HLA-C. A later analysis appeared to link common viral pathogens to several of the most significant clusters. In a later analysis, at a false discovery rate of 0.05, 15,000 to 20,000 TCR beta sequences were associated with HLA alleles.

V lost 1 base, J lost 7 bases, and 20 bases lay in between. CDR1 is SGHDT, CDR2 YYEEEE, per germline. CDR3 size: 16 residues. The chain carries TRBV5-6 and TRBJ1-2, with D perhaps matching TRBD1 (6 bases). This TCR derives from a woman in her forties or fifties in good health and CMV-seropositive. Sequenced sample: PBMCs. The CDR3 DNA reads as TGTGCCAGCAGCTTGAACAGGGACCTCACTATCGTTGGCTACACCTTC. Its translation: CASSLNRDLTIVGYTF.